This T cell receptor (beta chain) was profiled in a study of early T cells in non-severe SARS-CoV-2 infection. For the study at large: Investigators sequenced bulk RNA drawn from unsorted whole blood, and chains remained unpaired. Study-level results: VDJdb matching favored anti-spike CD8 responses, missing private and CD4 specificities.

The protocol attached unique molecular identifiers to individual cDNA molecules. MiXCR, applied by TCRdb to the 5' RACE reads, yields one record per CDR3 protein. This table holds about 48,000 distinct CDR3 sequences, 6.2% found once. This CDR3 comprises 13 residues. Germline CDR1 and CDR2: KGHSH and LQKENI. V was clipped by 3 bases and J by 9 bases, with 15 bases between them. In its sample, this clonotype was seen many times. What it binds is not known. V gene TRBV18 combines with J gene TRBJ2-7, with TRBD1 as a possible D gene (6 bases). This receptor was obtained from an adult who was a healthcare worker with PCR-confirmed SARS-CoV-2 infection or an uninfected control (not recorded which). Here the sequenced sample was whole blood, taken at baseline. CDR3 region: CASSPQGSWGQYF. The CDR3 nucleotides are TGTGCCAGCTCACCGCAGGGGTCCTGGGGGCAGTACTTC.